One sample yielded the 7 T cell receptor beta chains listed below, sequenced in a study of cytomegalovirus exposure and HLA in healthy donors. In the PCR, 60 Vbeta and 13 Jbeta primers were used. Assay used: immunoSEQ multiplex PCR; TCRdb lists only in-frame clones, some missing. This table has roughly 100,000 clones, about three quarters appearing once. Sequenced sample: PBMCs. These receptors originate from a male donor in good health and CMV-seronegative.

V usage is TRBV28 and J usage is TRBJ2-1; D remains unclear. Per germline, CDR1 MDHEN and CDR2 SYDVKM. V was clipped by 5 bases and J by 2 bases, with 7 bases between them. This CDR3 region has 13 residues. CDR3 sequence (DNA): TGTGCCAGCAGTCCCCGGGCCTACAATGAGCAGTTCTTC. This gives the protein CASSPRAYNEQFF. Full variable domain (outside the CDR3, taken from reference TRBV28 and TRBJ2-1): DVKVTQSSRYLVKRTGEKVFLECVQDMDHENMFWYRQDPGLGLRLIYFSYDVKMKEKGDIPEGYSVSREKKERFSLILESASTNQTSMYLCASSPRAYNEQFFGPGTRLTVL.

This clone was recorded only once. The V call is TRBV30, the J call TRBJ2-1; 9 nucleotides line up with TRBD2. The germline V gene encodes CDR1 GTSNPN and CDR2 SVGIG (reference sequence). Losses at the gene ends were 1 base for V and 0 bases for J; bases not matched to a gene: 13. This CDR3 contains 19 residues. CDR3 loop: CAWSAIFRLADRSYNEQFF. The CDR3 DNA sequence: TGTGCCTGGAGTGCCATATTCCGACTAGCGGACCGCTCCTACAATGAGCAGTTCTTC.

The DNA of the CDR3 is TGCGCCAGCAGCTTGGATTCGACCGGGGAGCTGTTTTTT. It is translated as CASSLDSTGELFF. The rearrangement uses TRBV5-1 and TRBJ2-2; D not certain. The CDR3 totals 13 residues. The V and J ends lost 0 bases and 5 bases respectively, with 5 bases between them. From germline, CDR1 is SGHRS and CDR2 YFSETQ.

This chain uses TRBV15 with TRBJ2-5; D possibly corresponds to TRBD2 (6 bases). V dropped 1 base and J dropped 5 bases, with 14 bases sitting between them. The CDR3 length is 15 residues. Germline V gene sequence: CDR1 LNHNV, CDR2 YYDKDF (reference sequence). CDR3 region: CATSRVGGEAETQYF. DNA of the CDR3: TGTGCCACCAGCAGAGTGGGCGGGGAGGCGGAGACCCAGTACTTC.

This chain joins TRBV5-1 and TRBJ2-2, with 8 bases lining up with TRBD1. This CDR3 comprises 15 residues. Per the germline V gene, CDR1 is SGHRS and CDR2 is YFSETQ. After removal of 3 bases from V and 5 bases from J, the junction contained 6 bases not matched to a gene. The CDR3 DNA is TGCGCCAGCAGCTGGGGCAGGGGGCGTACCGGGGAGCTGTTTTTT. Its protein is CASSWGRGRTGELFF.

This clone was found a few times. The CDR3 loop is CSVESGSTNEQYF. The CDR3 DNA reads TGCAGCGTGGAGAGCGGGAGTACGAACGAGCAGTACTTC. The rearrangement joins TRBV29-1 to TRBJ2-7; TRBD2 matches at 8 bases. This CDR3 region has 13 residues. Per the germline V gene, CDR1 is SQVTM and CDR2 is ANQGSEA. V lost 6 bases and J lost 5; bases outside the gene matches: 9.

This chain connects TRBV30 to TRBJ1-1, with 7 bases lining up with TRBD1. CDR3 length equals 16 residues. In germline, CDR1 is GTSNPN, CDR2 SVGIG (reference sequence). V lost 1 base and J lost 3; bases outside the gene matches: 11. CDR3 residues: CAWSGERGGAYTEAFF. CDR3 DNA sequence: TGTGCCTGGAGTGGAGAGAGAGGGGGCGCGTACACTGAAGCTTTCTTT.